This paragraph reports one T cell receptor beta chain. These data belong to a study of blood T cell repertoires in COVID-19. Study as a whole: The United States, Italy and Spain supplied acute and convalescent COVID-19 samples.

Some clones are missing from TCRdb's copy, which holds only in-frame ones; the method was immunoSEQ multiplex PCR. Of nearly 95,000 clones listed, around 72% are singletons. The CDR3 spans 12 residues. After removal of 5 bases from V and 6 bases from J, the junction contained 6 bases not matched to a gene. Germline V gene lookup returns CDR1 SQVTM and CDR2 ANQGSEA. Seattle's cohort entered during active infection and was followed longitudinally. The sequence came from a man between 65 and 80 years old with COVID-19, enrolled during active disease. The V gene is TRBV29-1, the J gene TRBJ1-2; 7 bases line up with TRBD1. Sequencing was done on a sample of peripheral blood. CDR3 sequence: CSVPTGANGYTF. The DNA for the CDR3 is TGCAGCGTTCCTACAGGGGCCAATGGCTACACCTTC.